This T cell receptor (beta chain) was profiled in a study of blood T cells in healthy people across ages. There are 13 residues in the CDR3. In germline, CDR1 is MNHNS, CDR2 SASEGT. The V gene lost 4 bases and the J gene lost 8 bases, with 12 bases spanning the gap. Study-wide results and limits: Observed TCR beta diversity per million T cells went down as age went up. This fall followed a roughly linear course with age. Long-lived and aged donors differed, with more naive CD4+ cells and higher diversity in the long-lived.

It was with a sample-barcoded 5' primer and a J-beta primer mix that a second PCR of about 6 to 12 cycles was run. The template-switch adaptor, which had 12 random nucleotides, put a tag on each cDNA molecule. TCRdb reanalysed the 5' RACE reads using MiXCR and keeps one entry per CDR3 protein. The table lists 500,000 to 600,000 distinct CDR3 sequences, roughly 29% of them singletons. The sample holds a few counts of this clonotype. Its antigen is unknown. The sequence was obtained from a woman in her 70s in good health. The rearrangement links TRBV6-1 to TRBJ2-4; D is perhaps TRBD1 (5 bases). The sequenced sample consisted of blood. The CDR3 DNA reads TGTGCCAGCAGTGTTCAGGGATTAGACATTCAGTACTTC. Translated, it gives CASSVQGLDIQYF.